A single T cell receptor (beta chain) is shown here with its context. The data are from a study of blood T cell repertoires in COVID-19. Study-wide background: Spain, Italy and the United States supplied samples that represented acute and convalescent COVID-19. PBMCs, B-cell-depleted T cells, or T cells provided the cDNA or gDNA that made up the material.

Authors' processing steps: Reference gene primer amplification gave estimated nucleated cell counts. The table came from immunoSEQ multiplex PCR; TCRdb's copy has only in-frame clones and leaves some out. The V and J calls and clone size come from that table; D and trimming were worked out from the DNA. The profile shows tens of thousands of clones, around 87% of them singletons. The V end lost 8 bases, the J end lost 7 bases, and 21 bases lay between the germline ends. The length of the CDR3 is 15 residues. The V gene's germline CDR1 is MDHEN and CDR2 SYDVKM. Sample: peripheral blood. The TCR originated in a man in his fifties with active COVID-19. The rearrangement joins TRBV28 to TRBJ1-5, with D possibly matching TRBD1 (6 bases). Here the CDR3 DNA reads TGTGCCAGCTCCTTCACACAGGGTGGAGGACAGCCCCAGCATTTT. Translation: CASSFTQGGGQPQHF.